These T cell receptor beta chains were read from a single sample in a study of identical twins. Via MiXCR, TCRdb re-called the 5' RACE reads, giving one row per CDR3 protein. The sample gives 1.5 million to 2 million distinct CDR3 sequences, 25% to 35% of which show up once; about 0.27% is in the top ten. Sequencing input: cord blood. The receptors shown here come from a newborn girl in good health. CDR3s include the opening cysteine and the closing phenylalanine or tryptophan. D genes are given only for firm matches. Only some rows state a clone size, as once, few, many or a class for expanded clones.

>TRBD1|17|TRBJ1-1|TRBV28|once
CASSSAGTGAMNTEAFF
TGTGCCAGCAGTTCCGCCGGGACAGGGGCCATGAACACTGAAGCTTTCTTT
>.|16|TRBJ2-4|TRBV10-3|few
CAISEGSGFEKNIQYF
TGTGCCATCAGTGAAGGTAGCGGCTTTGAAAAAAACATTCAGTACTTC
>.|14|TRBJ2-5|TRBV6-6|once
CASSFPGIQETQYF
TGTGCCAGCAGCTTCCCGGGAATTCAAGAGACCCAGTACTTC
>TRBD2|17|TRBJ2-3|TRBV24-1|few
CATSDFGTSGLTDTQYF
TGTGCCACCAGTGATTTCGGGACTAGCGGCCTCACAGATACGCAGTATTTT
>.|15|TRBJ2-1|TRBV10-3|.
CAISETGVFYNEQFF
TGTGCCATCAGTGAAACGGGGGTTTTCTACAATGAGCAGTTCTTC
>.|16|TRBJ1-5|TRBV6-2/TRBV6-3|.
CASSDKVGGVSQPQHF
TGTGCCAGCAGCGATAAGGTTGGGGGAGTGAGTCAGCCCCAGCATTTT
>.|14|TRBJ1-1|TRBV6-7|.
CASRSGRTNTEAFF
TGTGCCAGCAGATCCGGACGGACGAACACTGAAGCTTTCTTT
>TRBD2|16|TRBJ2-3|TRBV5-1|many
CASSLEPSGFTDTQYF
TGCGCCAGCAGCTTGGAGCCTAGCGGGTTCACAGATACGCAGTATTTT
>.|12|TRBJ1-1|TRBV20-1|few
CSARGVNTEAFF
TGCAGTGCTAGGGGCGTGAACACTGAAGCTTTCTTT
>.|14|TRBJ2-2|TRBV4-2|.
CASSQVGGGGELFF
TGTGCCAGCAGCCAAGTCGGAGGGGGCGGGGAGCTGTTTTTT
>TRBD1|15|TRBJ2-3|TRBV6-2/TRBV6-3|few
CASRNRQGITDTQYF
TGTGCCAGCAGGAACAGACAGGGTATCACAGATACGCAGTATTTT
>TRBD1|14|TRBJ1-1|TRBV20-1|.
CSAPRQGRNTEAFF
TGCAGTGCTCCACGACAGGGGCGGAACACTGAAGCTTTCTTT
>TRBD2|19|TRBJ2-3|TRBV4-2|.
CASSQVFSVAGGGTDTQYF
TGTGCCAGCAGCCAAGTGTTCTCGGTAGCGGGGGGGGGCACAGATACGCAGTATTTT
>TRBD2|18|TRBJ2-5|TRBV7-2|.
CASSLRPTASGRFREQYF
TGTGCCAGCAGCTTACGGCCCACGGCTAGCGGGAGATTCCGGGAGCAGTACTTC
>TRBD1|16|TRBJ2-1|TRBV12-3/TRBV12-4|.
CASSLASTGGYNEQFF
TGTGCCAGCAGTTTAGCCTCGACAGGGGGCTACAATGAGCAGTTCTTC
>.|14|TRBJ2-1|TRBV6-2/TRBV6-3|few
CASSSQPSYNEQFF
TGTGCCAGCAGCTCTCAGCCCTCCTACAATGAGCAGTTCTTC
>.|14|TRBJ1-5|TRBV20-1|.
CSARSGRVNQPQHF
TGCAGTGCTAGATCCGGTCGGGTTAATCAGCCCCAGCATTTT
>.|16|TRBJ2-1|TRBV5-1|.
CASSLIVGVGYNEQFF
TGCGCCAGCAGCTTGATTGTGGGCGTGGGCTACAATGAGCAGTTCTTC
>.|14|TRBJ1-2|TRBV5-1|few
CASRLDKSNYGYTF
TGCGCCAGCAGGTTGGACAAATCTAACTATGGCTACACCTTC
>.|12|TRBJ2-1|TRBV20-1|.
CSANQGSNEQFF
TGCAGTGCTAACCAGGGGTCCAATGAGCAGTTCTTC
>TRBD2|15|TRBJ2-1|TRBV3-1|.
CASSHLAAYYNEQFF
TGTGCCAGCAGCCACCTAGCGGCTTATTACAATGAGCAGTTCTTC
>.|14|TRBJ1-2|TRBV6-1|few
CASSEAGRGHGYTF
TGTGCCAGCAGTGAAGCGGGTCGGGGACATGGCTACACCTTC
>TRBD1|13|TRBJ2-5|TRBV2|few
CATPGQGRETQYF
TGTGCCACCCCGGGACAGGGTAGAGAGACCCAGTACTTC
>.|14|TRBJ2-5|TRBV7-9|.
CASSLETSIYEQYF
TGTGCCAGCAGCTTAGAGACTAGTATCTATGAGCAGTACTTC
>TRBD1|16|TRBJ1-5|TRBV7-2|.
CASSAGTGYGNQPQHF
TGTGCCAGCAGCGCCGGGACAGGGTATGGCAATCAGCCCCAGCATTTT
>.|16|TRBJ2-1|TRBV28|.
CVSSVAAGNSYNEQFF
TGTGTCAGCAGTGTCGCAGCGGGCAACTCCTACAATGAGCAGTTCTTC
>TRBD2|16|TRBJ2-5|TRBV19|few
CASSTRGSGRVHEQYF
TGTGCCAGTAGTACCCGGGGTAGCGGGAGAGTACATGAGCAGTACTTC
>.|13|TRBJ2-7|TRBV4-2|many
CASSQGATYEQYF
TGTGCCAGCAGCCAGGGGGCAACTTACGAGCAGTACTTC
>.|15|TRBJ2-3|TRBV6-2/TRBV6-3|.
CASTRRRPDTDTQYF
TGTGCCAGCACCCGGAGGAGGCCAGACACAGATACGCAGTATTTT
>.|14|TRBJ2-1|TRBV3-1|many
CASSQDLLYNEQFF
TGTGCCAGCAGCCAAGATCTACTCTACAATGAGCAGTTCTTC
>TRBD1|13|TRBJ1-5|TRBV27|.
CASSRGQSQPQHF
TGTGCCAGCAGTCGGGGACAGAGTCAGCCCCAGCATTTT
>TRBD1|15|TRBJ2-3|TRBV5-1|few
CASSQDRGVTDTRYF
TGCGCCAGCAGCCAGGACAGGGGGGTCACAGATACGCGGTATTTT
>TRBD1|16|TRBJ1-5|TRBV6-1|.
CASSPPRQGSNQPQHF
TGTGCCAGCAGTCCTCCCCGACAGGGTAGCAATCAGCCCCAGCATTTT
>TRBD1|13|TRBJ1-1|TRBV20-1|.
CSARDWGQGEAFF
TGCAGTGCTAGAGATTGGGGACAGGGTGAAGCTTTCTTT
>.|15|TRBJ2-1|TRBV7-8|.
CASSDRAVGDNEQFF
TGTGCCAGCAGCGACCGGGCAGTCGGGGACAATGAGCAGTTCTTC
>.|14|TRBJ2-1|TRBV20-1|.
CSASPADRSNEQFF
TGCAGTGCTAGTCCCGCCGACAGGTCAAATGAGCAGTTCTTC
>TRBD1|11|TRBJ1-4|TRBV10-3|.
CAISDRGELFF
TGTGCCATCAGTGACAGGGGGGAACTGTTTTTT
>.|13|TRBJ1-4|TRBV27|few
CASSFMRAEKLFF
TGTGCCAGCAGTTTTATGAGGGCCGAAAAACTGTTTTTT
>.|15|TRBJ2-1|TRBV5-1|.
CASSFEPDSQETQFF
TGCGCCAGCAGCTTTGAACCAGACTCCCAAGAGACCCAGTTCTTC
>.|15|TRBJ2-3|TRBV6-1|.
CASSEAQVSTDTQYF
TGTGCCAGCAGTGAAGCGCAGGTATCTACAGATACGCAGTATTTT
>.|14|TRBJ1-6|TRBV5-1|.
CASSLADGNSPLHF
TGCGCCAGCAGCTTGGCGGACGGGAATTCACCCCTCCACTTT
>TRBD2|13|TRBJ2-1|TRBV29-1|.
CSDSGGVYNEQFF
TGCAGCGATAGCGGGGGAGTATACAATGAGCAGTTCTTC
>.|13|TRBJ2-3|TRBV13|few
CASSARDTDTQYF
TGTGCCAGCAGCGCCCGGGACACAGATACGCAGTATTTT
>.|14|TRBJ2-7|TRBV7-6|.
CASSLAEGAYEQYF
TGTGCCAGCAGCTTAGCGGAAGGAGCCTACGAGCAGTACTTC
>TRBD1|15|TRBJ2-2|TRBV19|.
CASSTLGQAGGELFF
TGTGCCAGTAGTACCCTGGGACAGGCCGGCGGGGAGCTGTTTTTT
>.|11|TRBJ2-1|TRBV29-1|many
CSVGANNEQFF
TGCAGCGTTGGGGCGAACAATGAGCAGTTCTTC
>TRBD2|16|TRBJ2-1|TRBV10-3|many
CAISEPSGSTYNEQFF
TGTGCCATCAGTGAGCCGAGCGGGAGTACCTACAATGAGCAGTTCTTC
>TRBD2|15|TRBJ2-2|TRBV7-2|.
CASSSGTSLTGELFF
TGTGCCAGCAGCTCCGGGACTAGCCTCACCGGGGAGCTGTTTTTT
>.|15|TRBJ1-2|TRBV5-1|.
CASSLTTAPNYGYTF
TGCGCCAGCAGCTTGACGACAGCTCCTAACTATGGCTACACCTTC
>.|13|TRBJ1-4|TRBV4-1|.
CASSQLNVEKLFF
TGCGCCAGCAGCCAACTGAATGTGGAAAAACTGTTTTTT